This passage covers 25 T cell receptor beta chains from one sample sequenced in a study of control samples from healthy donors and cancer patients. Generated by immunoSEQ multiplex PCR, the TCRdb table keeps only in-frame clones and is missing some. Of 100,000 to 150,000 clones in the sample, roughly 87% are singletons; the top ten hold around 1.8%. The sequenced material came from blood. Receptors originate from a man aged 18 to 30 in good health.

The chain employs TRBV19 and TRBJ1-1; 7 bases line up with TRBD1. Germline V lookup: CDR1 LNHDA, CDR2 SQIVND (reference sequence). The V and J ends lost 1 base and 0 bases, in that order; junction bases with no gene match: 2. The CDR3 is 15 residues long. The CDR3 bases are TGTGCCAGTAGTATAGTACAGGGGATGAACACTGAAGCTTTCTTT. Translated, it gives CASSIVQGMNTEAFF.

V gene TRBV30 combines with J gene TRBJ2-3, with TRBD2 matching 7 bases. The CDR3 has 13 residues. Germline V gene data show CDR1 as GTSNPN and CDR2 as SVGIG (reference sequence). With 3 bases clipped from V and 4 bases from J, the junction kept 4 bases outside the gene matches. CDR3 in DNA: TGTGCCTGGAGCCGGGGGGAACCAGATACGCAGTATTTT. It yields the protein CAWSRGEPDTQYF. Complete variable domain (other parts from reference TRBV30 and TRBJ2-3): SQTIHQWPATLVQPVGSPLSLECTVEGTSNPNLYWYRQAAGRGLQLLFYSVGIGQISSEVPQNLSASRPQDRQFILSSKKLLLSDSGFYLCAWSRGEPDTQYFGPGTRLTVL.

On this clone: This sequence may be a read error, since a much larger clone differs from it by one base. The rearrangement joins TRBV25-1 to TRBJ2-7; D unclear. Germline V gene sequence: CDR1 MGHDK, CDR2 SYGVNS. V was trimmed by 4 bases and J by 3 bases, leaving 4 bases between them. This CDR3 contains 11 residues. DNA for the CDR3: TGTGCCAGCAGTGTAGGCTACGAGCAGTACTTC. It encodes CASSVGYEQYF.

This chain uses TRBV6-5 with TRBJ1-3, with D uncertain. V was clipped by 2 bases and J by 2 bases, with 10 bases between them. Germline loops: CDR1 MNHEY, CDR2 SVGAGI. This CDR3 is built from 15 residues. The CDR3 sequence: CASSYAWQAGNTIYF. The CDR3 DNA follows: TGTGCCAGCAGTTACGCGTGGCAGGCTGGAAACACCATATATTTT.

This sequence joins TRBV9 and TRBJ2-3; 12 positions match TRBD2. Germline V gives CDR1 SGDLS, CDR2 YYNGEE. The CDR3 loop spans 18 amino acids. The J segment lost 0 bases and the V segment lost 3 bases, leaving 8 bases of the junction unmatched. The CDR3 is CASSERLAGAASTDTQYF. In DNA form, the CDR3 reads TGTGCCAGCAGCGAGAGACTAGCGGGAGCGGCTAGCACAGATACGCAGTATTTT.

The chain joins TRBV5-8 to TRBJ1-2; no clear D. The CDR3 has 16 residues. V lost 0 bases to trimming and J lost 0 bases, with 12 bases between them. Germline V gene data show CDR1 as SGHTS and CDR2 as YDEGEE. In nucleotides, the CDR3 is TGTGCCAGCAGCTTGGCAATACCGTGGTCTAACTATGGCTACACCTTC. The encoded protein is CASSLAIPWSNYGYTF.

The rearrangement links TRBV7-9 to TRBJ2-7, with no clear D. The CDR3 has 13 amino acids. Trimming removed 0 bases at V and 2 bases at J, with 5 bases between. Germline-derived CDR1 and CDR2 are SEHNR and FQNEAQ (reference sequence). The CDR3 region has the DNA TGTGCCAGCAGCTTAGCACAGACCTACGAGCAGTACTTC. Encoded protein: CASSLAQTYEQYF.

This clone was recorded once. The chain couples TRBV6-2 or TRBV6-3 to TRBJ2-5, with unresolved D. This CDR3 contains 11 residues. Trimming took 0 bases from V and 5 from J, leaving 1 base between them. In germline, CDR1 is MNHEY, CDR2 SVGEGT. This chain's CDR3 is CASSYSETQYF. The CDR3 DNA sequence: TGTGCCAGCAGTTACTCCGAGACCCAGTACTTC.

Only one count was recorded for this clone. The J gene is TRBJ2-1, the V gene TRBV5-1; D gene uncertain. Germline CDR1 SGHRS, CDR2 YFSETQ. V was clipped by 0 bases and J by 3 bases, with 7 bases between them. This CDR3 is built from 14 residues. The CDR3 bases are TGCGCCAGCAGCTTGGGACAAGACTACAATGAGCAGTTCTTC. As protein: CASSLGQDYNEQFF.

The chain carries TRBV6-5 and TRBJ2-6; D may be TRBD2 (5 bases). This CDR3 contains 15 residues. The germline V and J ends were trimmed by 5 bases and 4 bases, with 12 bases remaining between them. The germline gives CDR1 MNHEY, CDR2 SVGAGI. The DNA of the CDR3 is TGTGCCAGCAGTACTTTGACGGGGGGGGCCAACGTCCTGACTTTC. It yields the protein CASSTLTGGANVLTF.

This clone was counted a single time. The CDR3: CASRPLLQGNTEAFF. The CDR3 DNA reads as TGTGCATCGAGACCGCTCCTACAGGGGAACACTGAAGCTTTCTTT. The chain couples TRBV30 to TRBJ1-1; TRBD1 is a possible D gene (6 bases). CDR1 GTSNPN and CDR2 SVGIG come from the germline V gene (reference sequence). This CDR3 is 15 amino acids long. The entire variable domain, with the rest obtained from reference TRBV30 and TRBJ1-1, is as follows: SQTIHQWPATLVQPVGSPLSLECTVEGTSNPNLYWYRQAAGRGLQLLFYSVGIGQISSEVPQNLSASRPQDRQFILSSKKLLLSDSGFYLCASRPLLQGNTEAFFGQGTRLTVV.

The chain joins TRBV24-1 to TRBJ2-1; D may correspond to TRBD1 or TRBD2 (5 bases each). V lost 3 bases and J 6 bases, leaving 17 bases between the germline ends. Germline-derived CDR1 and CDR2 are KGHDR and SFDVKD. This CDR3 is 16 amino acids long. In DNA form, the CDR3 reads TGTGCCACCAGTGATAGGGGAGACGGGGCCTTCAATGAGCAGTTCTTC. Protein sequence: CATSDRGDGAFNEQFF.

The CDR3 protein is CASSGQGGQPQHF. The CDR3, as DNA: TGTGCCAGCAGTGGACAGGGCGGGCAGCCCCAGCATTTT. This chain joins TRBV2 and TRBJ1-5; the match to TRBD1 covers 7 bases. The CDR3 contains 13 residues. V trimming: 4 bases; J trimming: 7 bases; junction bases outside the gene matches: 4. Germline V gives CDR1 SNHLY, CDR2 FYNNEI.

This chain joins TRBV7-8 and TRBJ1-5; no clear D. Germline V CDR1 and CDR2: SGHVS, FQNEAQ. V lost 0 bases to trimming and J lost 9 bases, with 18 bases between them. The CDR3 has 16 residues. CDR3 nucleotides: TGTGCCAGCAGCTTAGCAGTATCCGAGGGTCGAGGGCCCCAGCATTTT. Amino acids: CASSLAVSEGRGPQHF.

This clone has a single count. The chain carries TRBV2 and TRBJ2-1, with TRBD2 identical over 10 bases. CDR1 is SNHLY and CDR2 is FYNNEI in the germline V gene. The CDR3 has 17 amino acids. Trimming removed 3 bases from V and 6 bases from J; junction bases left unmatched: 11. In DNA form, the CDR3 reads TGTGCCAGCAGTGAGAGATCAGCGGGAGGGCCTCGCAATGAGCAGTTCTTC. Translation gives CASSERSAGGPRNEQFF.

This chain uses TRBV24-1 with TRBJ2-3; D ambiguous. Trimming removed 7 bases from V and 2 bases from J, with 3 bases in between. This CDR3 is built from 11 residues. Germline V gene lookup returns CDR1 KGHDR and CDR2 SFDVKD. The CDR3 DNA is TGTGCCACCAGGGACACAGATACGCAGTATTTT. Residues: CATRDTDTQYF.

The chain is built from TRBV19 and TRBJ2-7, with TRBD2 matching over 10 bases. Germline CDR1 and CDR2: LNHDA and SQIVND (reference sequence). J was trimmed by 6 bases and V by 3 bases; bases with no gene match: 17. The CDR3 length is 18 residues. The CDR3 DNA follows: TGTGCCAGTAGTATTATTAGGACTAGCGGAAAAACAGTGGGCGAGCAGTACTTC. This translates into CASSIIRTSGKTVGEQYF.

V usage is TRBV5-1 and J usage is TRBJ2-2, with 12 bases lining up with TRBD2. The CDR3 consists of 16 residues. V lost 4 bases to trimming and J lost 7 bases; unmatched junction nucleotides: 8. CDR1 is SGHRS, CDR2 YFSETQ, per germline. The DNA of the CDR3 is TGCGCCAGCAGCACGGGACTAGCGGGCGGTGGCGGGGAGCTGTTTTTT. Protein sequence: CASSTGLAGGGGELFF. The full variable domain, its missing parts supplied by reference TRBV5-1 and TRBJ2-2, is KAGVTQTPRYLIKTRGQQVTLSCSPISGHRSVSWYQQTPGQGLQFLFEYFSETQRNKGNFPGRFSGRQFSNSRSEMNVSTLELGDSALYLCASSTGLAGGGGELFFGEGSRLTVL.

This rearrangement joins TRBV3-1 (or the pseudogene TRBV3-2) to TRBJ2-2; TRBD2 is a possible D gene (6 bases). The CDR3 has 16 residues. Trimming took off 4 bases at V and 1 base at J, with 13 bases between the two ends. CDR1 and CDR2 from the germline V gene are LGHDT and YNNKEL (reference sequence). The CDR3 bases are TGTGCCAGCAGCCTCCGAGGACTAAAGAACACCGGGGAGCTGTTTTTT. This gives the protein CASSLRGLKNTGELFF.

This sequence joins TRBV12-5 and TRBJ2-1, with D perhaps matching TRBD1 (5 bases). CDR3 length: 15 amino acids. Trimming took 4 bases from V and 7 from J, leaving 17 bases between them. Germline CDR1 is LGHNT and CDR2 is FRNRAP. The CDR3 here is CASGSGLNQGNEQFF. DNA for the CDR3: TGTGCTAGTGGTTCAGGCCTAAATCAGGGTAATGAGCAGTTCTTC.

This clone has only a few counts. The chain joins TRBV19 to TRBJ2-3, with D perhaps matching TRBD1 (6 bases). The V end lost 6 bases, the J end lost 2 bases, and 12 bases lay between the germline ends. The germline gives CDR1 LNHDA, CDR2 SQIVND (reference sequence). CDR3 length: 14 residues. The CDR3 loop is CASRLRQATDTQYF. DNA for the CDR3: TGTGCCAGTAGACTTAGACAGGCCACAGATACGCAGTATTTT.

This clone was picked up one time. V is TRBV4-1 and J is TRBJ1-1; D gene uncertain. Germline V gene data show CDR1 as MGHRA and CDR2 as YSYEKL. The CDR3 totals 14 residues. V was pared by 1 base and J by 7 bases, with 13 bases between. CDR3 region: CASSQVSARLEAFF. In DNA, the CDR3 is TGCGCCAGCAGCCAAGTCTCAGCTCGACTTGAAGCTTTCTTT.

J is TRBJ2-7 and V is TRBV19, with 11 bases that match TRBD1. Germline CDR1 and CDR2: LNHDA and SQIVND (reference sequence). The CDR3 spans 16 residues. V lost 6 bases, J lost 2 bases, and 9 bases stayed unmatched. CDR3 in amino acids: CASSSIGQGATYEQYF. CDR3 DNA: TGTGCCAGTAGCTCAATCGGACAGGGGGCCACCTACGAGCAGTACTTC.

V gene TRBV5-6 combines with J gene TRBJ1-1; D is unclear. The CDR3 runs to 15 residues. Trimming took 0 bases from V and 1 from J, leaving 10 bases between them. Germline V lookup: CDR1 SGHDT, CDR2 YYEEEE. CDR3 bases: TGTGCCAGCAGCTTGGTCTCCCTCGGGAACACTGAAGCTTTCTTT. Translating gives CASSLVSLGNTEAFF. The full variable domain, its missing parts supplied by reference TRBV5-6 and TRBJ1-1, is DAGVTQSPTHLIKTRGQQVTLRCSPKSGHDTVSWYQQALGQGPQFIFQYYEEEERQRGNFPDRFSGHQFPNYSSELNVNALLLGDSALYLCASSLVSLGNTEAFFGQGTRLTVV.

This chain joins TRBV28 and TRBJ2-7; no clear D gene. Trimming cost V 7 bases and J 0 bases, with 16 bases left between them. Germline CDR1 reads MDHEN; CDR2 reads SYDVKM. This CDR3 is 15 amino acids long. CDR3 protein: CASTSAAAHSYEQYF. In DNA, the CDR3 is TGTGCCAGCACATCGGCCGCAGCGCACTCCTACGAGCAGTACTTC.